This T cell receptor (beta chain) was observed in a study of control samples from healthy donors and cancer patients. Profiling relied on immunoSEQ multiplex PCR, and the TCRdb table lists in-frame clones only, not all of them. The sample holds about 140,000 clones, roughly nine tenths seen once. Trimming pared 3 bases from V and 6 bases from J, leaving 12 bases between. The CDR3 is 13 amino acids. CDR1 is MNHNS and CDR2 is SASEGT in the germline V gene. The V and J genes are TRBV6-1 and TRBJ2-7; D is possibly TRBD1 (5 bases). This sequence was found in a woman in her twenties or thirties in good health. Sequenced: blood. CDR3: CASSETAQGEQYF. CDR3 DNA: TGTGCCAGCAGTGAGACCGCCCAGGGCGAGCAGTACTTC.